The clone carrying this T cell receptor beta chain has a handful of counts. Its antigen remains unidentified. As to treatment: approximately nine-day PBMC culture with coronavirus spike peptide pools or control peptides (ViraFEST assay). From the unexposed donor, CD4+ T cells were collected ahead of the COVID-19 pandemic (2011-2018). In the ViraFEST assay, peptide-pool expansion preceded TCR sequencing of expanded clonotypes. The authors cultured 1.5 million to 2 million PBMCs per well with 9.5 to 10 IU/ml IL-2 and 7.5 to 10 ug/ml peptide pools. Researchers challenged CD4+ T cells from unexposed donors with SARS-CoV-2 S/N and four cold-coronavirus spikes, cells permitting. An Oncomine TCR Beta short-read assay was used to sequence the DNA from cultured CD4+ T cells. After culture, CD4+ T cells served as the source for genomic DNA extraction. TCRdb re-analysed the PCR reads in MiXCR, keeping a single row per CDR3 protein. Seen here are roughly 6,800 distinct CDR3 sequences, approximately 35% observed once, and the top ten hold roughly 10%.

This sample is part of a study of vaccination and CD4 T cells after COVID-19. The CDR3 has 14 residues. V lost 5 bases to trimming and J lost 4 bases, with 14 bases between them. CDR1 is MDHEN and CDR2 is SYDVKM in the germline V gene. The source of this sequence is a human donor in good health. The V call is TRBV28, the J call TRBJ1-1; no clear D. Specimen: CD4+ T cells from blood, cultured in vitro. CDR3 sequence: CASSAASPFTEAFF. The CDR3 bases are TGTGCCAGCAGTGCGGCTAGCCCTTTCACTGAAGCTTTCTTT.